This is a list of T cell receptor beta chains from one sample in a study of shared clonotypes between healthy human individuals. Repertoires were generated with immunoSEQ multiplex PCR, while TCRdb's copy carries only in-frame clones and drops some. This sample carries approximately 720,000 clones, 72% of them seen once, and the ten largest clones take approximately 1.8%. Input material: memory CD4+ T cells sorted from blood. The origin of the receptors is a woman aged 30 to 39 in good health. The conserved cysteine and the conserved F or W are not part of the CDR3 here. The D gene is left open where the match is weak.

D: .; V: TRBV6-5; CDR3: ASSSTEETQY
D: TRBD1; V: TRBV27; CDR3: ASSPWDRDYEQY
D: .; V: TRBV6-1; CDR3: ASSEQDTSYEQY
D: .; V: TRBV5-1; CDR3: ASSLGGNSNQPQH
D: .; V: TRBV5-4; CDR3: ASSSGIQETQY
D: .; V: TRBV19; CDR3: ASRYGGEDTEAF
D: .; V: TRBV12-5; CDR3: ASGLVLMGESNEKLF
D: TRBD2; V: TRBV28; CDR3: ASGLNGLAGDTQY
D: .; V: TRBV6-5; CDR3: ASSPRGSSGELF
D: .; V: TRBV28; CDR3: ASGRRYEQY
D: .; V: TRBV2; CDR3: ASSYSYEQY
D: TRBD1; V: TRBV2; CDR3: ASSGQGDYGYT
D: TRBD1; V: TRBV10-2; CDR3: ASRQVGQGVRETQY
D: TRBD2; V: TRBV4-1; CDR3: ASSPRLAGGTYEQY
D: .; V: TRBV4-2; CDR3: ASSQDLRREQF
D: TRBD2; V: TRBV18; CDR3: ASSPSGSNYEQY
D: .; V: TRBV5-6; CDR3: ASSYRRSHNEKLF
D: TRBD2; V: TRBV5-1; CDR3: ASSLARTSGGTDTQY
D: TRBD1; V: TRBV5-4; CDR3: ASSLAGTGGIAQY
D: .; V: TRBV7-8; CDR3: ASRQIRNTGELF
D: TRBD1; V: TRBV28; CDR3: ASKPTGTDGYT
D: .; V: TRBV29-1; CDR3: SATGTDAYEQY
D: TRBD2; V: TRBV11-2; CDR3: ASSLAVTSGRVHEQF
D: .; V: TRBV5-8; CDR3: ASSLAFQGNQPQH
D: TRBD2; V: TRBV5-1; CDR3: ASSYGTSFTGELF
D: .; V: TRBV7-8; CDR3: ASSLGSNTGELF
D: .; V: TRBV13; CDR3: ASSPRGWNSGNTIY
D: .; V: TRBV19; CDR3: ASSRPGGSQGANVLT
D: .; V: TRBV25-1; CDR3: ASSSLGRQETQY
D: .; V: TRBV25-1; CDR3: ASKSGSSYEQY
D: .; V: TRBV19; CDR3: ASREGVDYGYT
D: .; V: TRBV5-1; CDR3: ASSLAGVGSRNYEQY
D: .; V: TRBV15; CDR3: ATSRVGGVEQF
D: .; V: TRBV10-1; CDR3: ASSYSTDTQY
D: .; V: TRBV28; CDR3: ASRETANSGNTIY
D: TRBD2; V: TRBV19; CDR3: ASKVSGNVVEQF
D: TRBD2; V: TRBV5-1; CDR3: ASSIASGSYNEQF
D: TRBD1; V: TRBV5-1; CDR3: ASDLYGTGTGGYGYT
D: .; V: TRBV5-1; CDR3: ASSLGPREEQY
D: .; V: TRBV29-1; CDR3: SGTGLGNTEAF
D: .; V: TRBV11-2; CDR3: ASGPSTDTQY
D: .; V: TRBV10-3; CDR3: AININRVYNEQF
D: .; V: TRBV5-4; CDR3: ASRPGVTDTQY
D: TRBD2; V: TRBV19; CDR3: ASKASGTYEQY
D: .; V: TRBV15; CDR3: ATSRTLPDVNEQF
D: TRBD2; V: TRBV30; CDR3: AWSKTPGGEQY
D: .; V: TRBV11-2; CDR3: ASSLEGTLGTQY
D: .; V: TRBV11-3; CDR3: ASSLVWDTRNTGELF
D: TRBD2; V: TRBV7-6; CDR3: ASSSTGEGPYEQY